Listed below are T cell receptor beta chains from one sample, sequenced in a study of T cell clonotyping in hematopoietic cell transplantation. Here immunoSEQ multiplex PCR was the method, and the copy in TCRdb shows in-frame clones only, minus some. The sample holds about 13,000 clones, 80% to 85% seen once. Sequenced material: peripheral blood mononuclear cells, taken before stem cell transplant. Receptors originate from a man aged 55-75 years with acute myeloid leukemia. Some clones in this sample may be carry-over from other donors' samples. The CDR3 runs from the conserved cysteine through the conserved F or W. D genes are given only for firm matches. Only some rows state a clone size, as once, few, many or a class for expanded clones.

>TRBV11-2|-|TRBJ2-1|-
CASSLGPGTPNEQFF
TGTGCCAGCAGCTTAGGGCCCGGGACCCCAAATGAGCAGTTCTTC
>TRBV6-5|TRBD1|TRBJ1-1|-
CASSRDRESTEAFF
TGTGCCAGCAGTCGGGACAGGGAGAGCACTGAAGCTTTCTTT
>TRBV5-1|-|TRBJ2-7|-
CASSLEAQDGLFSYEQYF
TGCGCCAGCAGCTTGGAGGCCCAGGACGGTTTGTTCTCCTACGAGCAGTACTTC
>TRBV27|-|TRBJ1-6|once
CASRPLWGAPNSPLHF
TGTGCCAGCAGACCCCTTTGGGGGGCGCCGAATTCACCCCTCCACTTT
>TRBV5-1|TRBD1|TRBJ2-2|-
CASSLVTGAAGELFF
TGCGCCAGCAGCTTGGTTACAGGGGCGGCCGGGGAGCTGTTTTTT
>TRBV25-1|-|TRBJ1-1|-
CATMDRVRGEAFF
TGTGCCACCATGGACCGGGTTAGGGGTGAAGCTTTCTTT
>TRBV5-4|-|TRBJ2-2|-
CATKQDANTGELFF
TGTGCCACCAAACAAGACGCGAACACCGGGGAGCTGTTTTTT
>TRBV14|TRBD1|TRBJ1-3|-
CASSRGQVGDGNTIYF
TGTGCCAGCAGCCGGGGACAGGTCGGAGATGGAAACACCATATATTTT
>TRBV10-2|TRBD1|TRBJ1-4|-
CAKAPPGQGPTRREKLFF
TGCGCCAAAGCACCCCCGGGACAGGGCCCCACTAGACGCGAAAAACTGTTTTTT
>TRBV4-1|-|TRBJ1-1|-
CASSTRTENTEAFF
TGCGCCAGCAGCACCCGGACGGAGAACACTGAAGCTTTCTTT
>TRBV4-1|TRBD2|TRBJ2-7|-
CASSQIEPRGGQIYEQYF
TGCGCCAGCAGCCAGATAGAGCCCCGGGGGGGACAAATCTACGAGCAGTACTTC
>TRBV6-1|-|TRBJ1-4|-
CASSEASGGEKLFF
TGTGCCAGCAGTGAAGCCTCGGGAGGTGAAAAACTGTTTTTT
>TRBV11-3|-|TRBJ1-1|few
CASSFGINTEAFF
TGTGCCAGCAGTTTCGGGATTAACACTGAAGCTTTCTTT
>TRBV11-3|-|TRBJ2-2|-
CASSLPGHGELFF
TGTGCCAGCAGCTTACCCGGGCACGGGGAGCTGTTTTTT
>TRBV5-1|TRBD1|TRBJ1-2|-
CASSEDREVSLGYGYTF
TGCGCCAGCAGCGAGGACAGGGAGGTTTCTTTGGGCTATGGCTACACCTTC
>TRBV5-4|-|TRBJ2-6|-
CASSFEFSGANVLTF
TGTGCCAGCAGCTTCGAATTCTCTGGGGCCAACGTCCTGACTTTC